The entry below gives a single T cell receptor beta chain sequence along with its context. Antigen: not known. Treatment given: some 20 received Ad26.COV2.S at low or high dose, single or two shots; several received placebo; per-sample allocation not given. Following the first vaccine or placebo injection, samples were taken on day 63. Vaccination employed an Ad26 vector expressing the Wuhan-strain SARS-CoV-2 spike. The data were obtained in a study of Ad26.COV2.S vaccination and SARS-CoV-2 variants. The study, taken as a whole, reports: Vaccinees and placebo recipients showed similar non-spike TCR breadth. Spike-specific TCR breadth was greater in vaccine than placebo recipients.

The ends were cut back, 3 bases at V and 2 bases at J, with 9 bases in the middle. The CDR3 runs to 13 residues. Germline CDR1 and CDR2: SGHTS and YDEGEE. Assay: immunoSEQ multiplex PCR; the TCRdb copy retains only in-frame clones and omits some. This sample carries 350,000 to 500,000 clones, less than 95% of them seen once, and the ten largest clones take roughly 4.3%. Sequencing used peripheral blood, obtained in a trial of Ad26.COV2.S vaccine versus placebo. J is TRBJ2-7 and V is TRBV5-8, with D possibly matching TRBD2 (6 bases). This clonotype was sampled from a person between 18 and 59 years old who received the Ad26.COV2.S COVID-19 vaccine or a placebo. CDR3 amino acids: CASSWEATYEQYF. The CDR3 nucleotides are TGTGCCAGCAGCTGGGAGGCGACCTACGAGCAGTACTTC.